This record covers a single T cell receptor beta chain. Its antigen remains unknown. This sample was taken from a study of cytotoxic CD8 clonotypes in ibrutinib-treated CLL. Study background: Responses: some 24 partial, 2 complete; after median around 70 months, around 15 stayed remitted, some twelve progressed. The study recorded mean values of approximately 260,000 productive templates and 94,082 productive rearrangements per sample. General study results and limits: Shared public clonotypes were rare, and on treatment they either got smaller or stayed the same. Relative to age-matched healthy donors, clonality at baseline was higher, and it tracked circulating CD8+ T-cell counts.

Here immunoSEQ multiplex PCR was the method, and the copy in TCRdb shows in-frame clones only, minus some. The repertoire holds about 140,000 clones, with around 81% as singletons. The sequence was collected from a human donor with chronic lymphocytic leukemia. The specimen was PBMCs, collected after 36 months of ibrutinib treatment.

The CDR3 DNA follows: TGTGCCAGCGGGTTCAATCAGCCCCAGCATTTT. This encodes CASGFNQPQHF. The V gene is TRBV7-9, the J gene TRBJ1-5; D gene ambiguous. In germline, CDR1 is SEHNR, CDR2 FQNEAQ (reference sequence). The CDR3 spans 11 residues. V was clipped by 8 bases and J by 3 bases, with 5 bases between them.